This T cell receptor beta chain was captured by sequencing in a study of blood T cell repertoires in COVID-19. Study-level background: T cells, B-cell-depleted T cells, or PBMCs provided the cDNA or gDNA that served as material.

The CDR3 has 16 residues. With 5 bases removed from V and 3 bases from J, the gap between germline ends came to 17 bases. Per germline, CDR1 SGHAT and CDR2 FQNNGV. Measured with immunoSEQ multiplex PCR; TCRdb has only the in-frame clones, and not every one. Here the sample spans 45,000 to 65,000 clones, approximately 80% being singletons. This sequence joins TRBV11-2 and TRBJ2-1; D may be TRBD2 (6 bases). Sequencing used peripheral blood. The TCR comes from an elderly woman with acute or convalescent COVID-19. CDR3 in amino acids: CASSPEGWRGYNEQFF. DNA for the CDR3: TGTGCCAGCAGCCCGGAGGGGTGGAGGGGCTACAATGAGCAGTTCTTC.